The 12 T cell receptor beta chains given below trace back to one sample, sequenced in a study of cytomegalovirus exposure and HLA in healthy donors. TCRdb keeps only in-frame clones here, not all; method: immunoSEQ multiplex PCR. The top ten hold over 2% of the sample, which has around 150,000 clones, around four fifths seen once. The sequenced material came from PBMCs. The receptors shown here come from a man aged 30 to 39 in good health and CMV-seropositive.

V usage is TRBV7-9 and J usage is TRBJ1-5; D remains unclear. Trimming shortened V by 5 bases and J by 2 bases, and 13 bases separated the two germline ends. The CDR3 contains 15 residues. Germline assignment: CDR1 SEHNR and CDR2 FQNEAQ (reference sequence). CDR3 nucleotide sequence: TGTGCCAGCAGCGCAACCGGTCCGGGCAATCAGCCCCAGCATTTT. Encoded protein: CASSATGPGNQPQHF. The full variable domain, in which reference TRBV7-9 and TRBJ1-5 provide the parts outside the CDR3, is DTGVSQNPRHKITKRGQNVTFRCDPISEHNRLYWYRQTLGQGPEFLTYFQNEAQLEKSRLLSDRFSAERPKGSFSTLEIQRTEQGDSAMYLCASSATGPGNQPQHFGDGTRLSIL.

The genes are TRBV27 and TRBJ2-1; TRBD2 agrees at 9 bases. Germline CDR1 is MNHEY and CDR2 is SMNVEV (reference sequence). The CDR3 runs 15 residues. J lost 3 bases, V lost 5 bases, and 5 bases had no gene match. The CDR3 DNA sequence: TGTGCCAGCAGTCCCCGAGCGGGGGGCTACAATGAGCAGTTCTTC. Translated: CASSPRAGGYNEQFF.

The gene calls are TRBV6-5 and TRBJ1-6; TRBD1 matches at 7 bases. The germline V gene has CDR1 MNHEY and CDR2 SVGAGI. V was clipped by 0 bases and J by 7 bases; unmatched bases: 3. The CDR3 loop spans 15 amino acids. The CDR3 sequence is CASSYSDRENSPLHF. The CDR3, as DNA: TGTGCCAGCAGTTACTCTGACAGGGAAAATTCACCCCTCCACTTT.

This chain joins TRBV7-8 and TRBJ2-2; D ambiguous. Trimming took 0 bases from V and 1 from J, leaving 9 bases between them. Looked up from germline, CDR1 is SGHVS and CDR2 is FQNEAQ. This CDR3 comprises 16 residues. The CDR3 DNA reads as TGTGCCAGCAGCTTAGCGGCAGGTCAGAACACCGGGGAGCTGTTTTTT. Protein sequence: CASSLAAGQNTGELFF.

This clone came up once. V gene TRBV4-1 combines with J gene TRBJ2-5; maybe TRBD2 (6 bases). CDR1 and CDR2 (germline): MGHRA, YSYEKL. V shed 2 bases and J shed 2 bases, with 6 bases lying between them. The CDR3 consists of 13 residues. The DNA for the CDR3 is TGCGCCAGCAGCCAAAGCGGGCAAGAGACCCAGTACTTC. The encoded protein is CASSQSGQETQYF.

This clone has a handful of counts. CDR3 in amino acids: CASSSPPDGYYEQYF. CDR3 DNA: TGCGCCAGCAGCTCACCCCCCGACGGGTACTACGAGCAGTACTTC. The V gene is TRBV4-1, the J gene TRBJ2-7, with D uncertain. CDR1 is MGHRA, CDR2 YSYEKL, per germline. The CDR3 is 15 residues long. Trimming took off 5 bases at V and 3 bases at J, with 17 bases between the two ends.

The CDR3 sequence: CASSQQQGAPGELFF. CDR3 in DNA: TGCGCCAGCAGCCAACAACAGGGGGCTCCCGGGGAGCTGTTTTTT. This sequence joins TRBV4-3 and TRBJ2-2, with 9 positions matching TRBD1. CDR3 length: 15 amino acids. Trimming at V came to 2 bases and at J to 6 bases, leaving 4 bases not matched to a gene. Germline CDR1 reads LGHNA; CDR2 reads YSLEER.

The rearrangement uses TRBV18 and TRBJ1-6; 9 nucleotides line up with TRBD1. Germline trimming cut 2 bases from V and 10 bases from J; bases unmatched to any gene: 6. Germline V gene data show CDR1 as KGHSH and CDR2 as LQKENI. The CDR3 covers 15 residues. CDR3 amino acids: CASSPGTGWGSPLHF. As DNA, the CDR3 is TGTGCCAGCTCACCAGGGACAGGGTGGGGCTCACCCCTCCACTTT.

This chain connects TRBV5-5 to TRBJ2-7; a possible D gene is TRBD1 (6 bases). Germline loops: CDR1 SGHKS, CDR2 YYEKEE (reference sequence). The germline V and J ends were trimmed by 3 bases and 1 base, with 20 bases remaining between them. This CDR3 region has 17 residues. As DNA, the CDR3 is TGTGCCAGCAGCTCGAAAAACAGGGCTCTTCTTTCCTACGAGCAGTACTTC. This translates into CASSSKNRALLSYEQYF. The full variable domain, rest sourced from reference TRBV5-5 and TRBJ2-7, is DAGVTQSPTHLIKTRGQQVTLRCSPISGHKSVSWYQQVLGQGPQFIFQYYEKEERGRGNFPDRFSARQFPNYSSELNVNALLLGDSALYLCASSSKNRALLSYEQYFGPGTRLTVT.

This clone was observed a few times. The chain recombines TRBV11-3 with TRBJ2-1; D call uncertain. The CDR3 runs to 13 residues. V was cut by 6 bases and J by 15 bases, with 21 bases left in between. Germline CDR1 SGHNT, CDR2 YENEEA. This CDR3 is CASSSIGDSTPFF. CDR3 DNA: TGTGCCAGCAGTTCAATTGGAGATTCCACCCCGTTCTTC.

This rearrangement joins TRBV6-5 to TRBJ1-2; TRBD1 aligns across 7 bases. The CDR3 is 14 amino acids. CDR1 and CDR2 (germline): MNHEY, SVGAGI. J lost 8 bases, V lost 2 bases, and 8 bases had no gene match. The CDR3 reads CASSYKETGSGYTF. The CDR3 DNA reads TGTGCCAGCAGTTACAAAGAGACAGGGAGCGGCTACACCTTC.

The chain recombines TRBV6-5 with TRBJ2-7; tentative D call: TRBD2 (7 bases). V was trimmed by 5 bases and J by 6 bases, leaving 20 bases between them. CDR3 length equals 15 residues. Germline loops: CDR1 MNHEY, CDR2 SVGAGI. CDR3 sequence: CASSLGGAVTSEQYF. CDR3 DNA sequence: TGTGCCAGCAGTCTGGGGGGGGCTGTGACTAGCGAGCAGTACTTC.